A single TCR beta chain is shown here with its context. Trimming removed 3 bases at V and 5 bases at J, with 13 bases between. CDR1 and CDR2 from the germline V gene are SEHNR and FQNEAQ (reference sequence). The CDR3 consists of 14 residues. Only in-frame clones appear in the TCRdb table, and some are missing; sequencing was by immunoSEQ multiplex PCR. The table has some 120,000 clones, approximately 80% seen once. The data were taken from a study of blood T cell repertoires in COVID-19. The receptor's source is a human donor in a cohort sampled during active COVID-19. Sequenced sample: peripheral blood. The genes are TRBV7-9 and TRBJ1-2; a possible D gene is TRBD1 (6 bases). This CDR3 reads CASSLRGSGYGYTF. The CDR3 nucleotides read TGTGCCAGCAGCTTGAGGGGGAGTGGGTATGGCTACACCTTC.